The T cell receptor (beta chain) under discussion was sequenced for a study of T cell changes during pregnancy in multiple sclerosis. The CDR3 covers 18 residues. V was trimmed by 3 bases and J by 0 bases, leaving 21 bases between them. Using immunoSEQ multiplex PCR, the repertoire was profiled, and TCRdb retains in-frame clones only, with some absent. The sample has 40,000 or so clones, around 93% seen once; the top ten hold over 0.45%. This specimen was CD4+ T cells from peripheral blood mononuclear cells, taken in the third trimester of pregnancy. The chain joins TRBV23-1 to TRBJ2-7; possibly TRBD1 for D (5 bases). TRBV23-1 is an ORF, and what it does is uncertain. The origin of this receptor is a female donor in good health, enrolled as a control in a pregnancy study. The CDR3 DNA reads TGCGCCAGCAGTCAGCACCTGGGCAAAAGGGGCGTCTCCTACGAGCAGTACTTC. Amino acids: CASSQHLGKRGVSYEQYF.